This is a list of T cell receptor beta chains from one sample in a study of T-cell memory formation after mild COVID-19. TCRdb processed the 5' RACE reads anew with MiXCR; each CDR3 protein has one entry. The sample includes approximately 230,000 distinct CDR3 sequences, over 15% seen only once; the top ten take 3.5%. Sequenced: PBMCs or a T cell subset sorted from them (not recorded which). The receptor source for this set is a man aged 18 to 29 who had mild COVID-19 (a few samples of this study predate the infection). Cell type and time point are not known. The CDR3 runs from the conserved cysteine through the conserved F or W. Fields, in order: V gene, clone size, J gene, D gene, CDR3 DNA, CDR3 protein. D genes are given only for firm matches. Clone size appears in some rows only: once, few, many, or a class for an expanded clone.

>TRBV20-1|few|TRBJ2-4|TRBD1
TGCAGTGCTGGACAGGCGGTGAGGGACATTCAGTACTTC
CSAGQAVRDIQYF
>TRBV18|few|TRBJ1-2|TRBD1
TGTGCCAGCTCACCCCGGACAGGGGTCAACTATGGCTACACCTTC
CASSPRTGVNYGYTF
>TRBV10-3|.|TRBJ1-1|TRBD1
TGTGCCATCCGGACAGGGGCGAACACTGAAGCTTTCTTT
CAIRTGANTEAFF
>TRBV3-1|few|TRBJ1-5|.
TGTGCCAGCAGCCTGGCGGAGCAGCCCCAGCATTTT
CASSLAEQPQHF
>TRBV6-5|.|TRBJ2-3|TRBD2
TGTGCCAGCAGTTTGACCCCTAGCGGGGGGCTAGGAGATACGCAGTATTTT
CASSLTPSGGLGDTQYF
>TRBV7-2|.|TRBJ2-7|.
TGTGCCAGCAGCTTTGAAGCGGCCACATACGAGCAGTACTTC
CASSFEAATYEQYF
>TRBV6-5|.|TRBJ2-2|.
TGTGCCAGCAGTTACAGGGGAACCGGGGAGCTGTTTTTT
CASSYRGTGELFF
>TRBV7-2|few|TRBJ2-2|.
TGTGCCAGCAGCCCCTCGAGACACCCGGCCACCGGGGAGCTGTTTTTT
CASSPSRHPATGELFF
>TRBV11-2|.|TRBJ2-5|.
TGTGCCAGCAGCGGGTGGAGGGCGTGGGATCAAGAGACCCAGTACTTC
CASSGWRAWDQETQYF
>TRBV20-1|many|TRBJ1-6|.
TGCAGTGCTAGAGTTCAACAGGGTGTTGGTTCACCCCTCCACTTT
CSARVQQGVGSPLHF
>TRBV6-2/TRBV6-3|many|TRBJ2-1|.
TGTGCCAGCAGTTACTATAGGCTAAGCTCCTACAATGAGCAGTTCTTC
CASSYYRLSSYNEQFF
>TRBV6-5|many|TRBJ2-1|TRBD2
TGTGCCAGCAGTCCCGGGGGGAGCTCCTACAATGAGCAGTTCTTC
CASSPGGSSYNEQFF
>TRBV6-6|many|TRBJ2-7|.
TGTGCCAGCAGCCGTAACAGGGACCTCTACGAGCAGTACTTC
CASSRNRDLYEQYF
>TRBV6-5|many|TRBJ1-2|TRBD1
TGTGCCAGCAGCAGACAGGGGCGCTACTATGGCTACACCTTC
CASSRQGRYYGYTF
>TRBV7-6|few|TRBJ1-6|TRBD1
TGTGCCAGCAGCTTAGAGGGGGCCGCTTCACCCCTCCACTTT
CASSLEGAASPLHF
>TRBV3-1|.|TRBJ2-2|.
TGTGCCAGCAGCCAAGAATTCGGGGAGCTGTTTTTT
CASSQEFGELFF
>TRBV18|few|TRBJ1-1|TRBD1
TGTGCCAGCTCACCGGACAGGGCCCTTGAAGCTTTCTTT
CASSPDRALEAFF
>TRBV6-4|few|TRBJ2-1|.
TGTGCCAGCAGTGTCGGACACACCCTTGGGGTCAATGAGCAGTTCTTC
CASSVGHTLGVNEQFF
>TRBV7-2|many|TRBJ2-3|.
TGTGCCAGCAGCTTAGCGCCGGCTGGTGGCACAGATACGCAGTATTTT
CASSLAPAGGTDTQYF
>TRBV5-1|few|TRBJ2-2|.
TGCGCCAGCAGCTTTGGAGAAACCGGGGAGCTGTTTTTT
CASSFGETGELFF
>TRBV28|few|TRBJ2-3|.
TGTGCCAGCAGGCCAACGGTCGGGCCGATACGGTATTTT
CASRPTVGPIRYF
>TRBV2|.|TRBJ1-5|.
TGTGCCAGGCAGGGAAGCAATCAGCCCCAGCATTTT
CARQGSNQPQHF
>TRBV20-1|few|TRBJ2-4|.
TGCAGTGCTAGAGGGCTCGGGGCGGCCAAAAACATTCAGTACTTC
CSARGLGAAKNIQYF
>TRBV20-1|few|TRBJ2-1|TRBD2
TGCAGTGCCCAGACTAGCGGGGGATTAGAAGAGCAGTTCTTC
CSAQTSGGLEEQFF
>TRBV20-1|.|TRBJ2-5|.
TGCAGTGCTAGGGGGGGGCCCCAAGAGACCCAGTACTTC
CSARGGPQETQYF
>TRBV18|.|TRBJ2-5|TRBD2
TGTGCCAGCTCACCGGGACTACTCCAAGAGACCCAGTACTTC
CASSPGLLQETQYF
>TRBV7-6|few|TRBJ2-2|.
TGTGCCAGCAGATCTACAGGGCGCACCGGGGAGCTGTTTTTT
CASRSTGRTGELFF
>TRBV12-3/TRBV12-4|.|TRBJ2-1|.
TGTGCCAGCAGCCCTACGGCTTTCCGGGACGGAGTTGAGCAGTTCTTC
CASSPTAFRDGVEQFF
>TRBV7-3|.|TRBJ2-1|TRBD2
TGTGCCAGCAGCGACTCCCTAGCGGGGGGGCTAAATGAGCAGTTCTTC
CASSDSLAGGLNEQFF
>TRBV7-2|.|TRBJ1-1|.
TGTGCCAGCAGCTCAACAGGGACCATGAACACTGAAGCTTTCTTT
CASSSTGTMNTEAFF
>TRBV7-2|many|TRBJ2-7|TRBD1
TGTGCCAGCAGACCAGGACAGGGAGGATACGAGCAGTACTTC
CASRPGQGGYEQYF
>TRBV12-3/TRBV12-4|.|TRBJ1-5|.
TGTGCCAGCAGGGGATCGTATCAGCCCCAGCATTTT
CASRGSYQPQHF
>TRBV6-6|few|TRBJ2-3|TRBD2
TGTGCCAGCAGCTCCGGACTAGCGGGGGTTAGCACAGATACGCAGTATTTT
CASSSGLAGVSTDTQYF
>TRBV7-9|few|TRBJ2-7|.
TGTGCCAGCAGCTTACTTTCAGGGGGAGCGGGCGAGCAGTACTTC
CASSLLSGGAGEQYF
>TRBV21-1|.|TRBJ2-4|.
TGTGCCAGCACAGGGGGAGCCAAAAACATTCAGTACTTC
CASTGGAKNIQYF
>TRBV6-2/TRBV6-3|.|TRBJ2-6|.
TGTGCCAGCGGCGACACTGCTGGGGCCAACGTCCTGACTTTC
CASGDTAGANVLTF
>TRBV7-2|.|TRBJ2-1|TRBD2
TGTGCCAGCAGCTTAGTGGCTAGCGGGGGGGCCAATGAGCAGTTCTTC
CASSLVASGGANEQFF
>TRBV12-3/TRBV12-4|.|TRBJ1-2|.
TGTGCCAGCAGTTTCGGGGCCTTTAACTATGGCTACACCTTC
CASSFGAFNYGYTF
>TRBV10-2|few|TRBJ2-3|TRBD1
TGCGCCAGTGGGACAGAAACCACAGATACGCAGTATTTT
CASGTETTDTQYF
>TRBV20-1|few|TRBJ1-5|.
TGCAGTGCTAGACAGGACCTTAATCAGCCCCAGCATTTT
CSARQDLNQPQHF
>TRBV11-3|.|TRBJ2-3|.
TGTGCCAGCAGCATCGGAGGGGCAGATACGCAGTATTTT
CASSIGGADTQYF
>TRBV24-1|few|TRBJ1-5|.
TGTGCCACCAGTCAGAGCAATCAGCCCCAGCATTTT
CATSQSNQPQHF
>TRBV20-1|.|TRBJ2-2|.
TGCAGTGCTAGGCACATTTCGGTCGGGGAGCTGTTTTTT
CSARHISVGELFF
>TRBV10-2|few|TRBJ2-1|.
TGCGCCAGCAGTGAACCGAATGAGCAGTTCTTC
CASSEPNEQFF
>TRBV20-1|few|TRBJ2-1|TRBD2
TGCAGTCGAACTAGCGGGGGGCCGGGCAATGAGCAGTTCTTC
CSRTSGGPGNEQFF
>TRBV7-6|few|TRBJ2-1|TRBD1
TGTGCCAGCAGCTTAGTGGGGACAGGGGATGAGCAGTTCTTC
CASSLVGTGDEQFF
>TRBV7-2|.|TRBJ2-3|TRBD2
TGTGCCAGCAGTCCCAGCGGGGGGGCGGGAGGCACAGATACGCAGTATTTT
CASSPSGGAGGTDTQYF
>TRBV6-5|few|TRBJ1-2|TRBD1
TGTGCCAGCAGTTCAGGGGGCGGTGGCTACACCTTC
CASSSGGGGYTF
>TRBV9|few|TRBJ2-1|TRBD2
TGTGCCAGCAGCGTATTTAGCGGGGGCCCCAATGAGCAGTTCTTC
CASSVFSGGPNEQFF
>TRBV5-1|.|TRBJ1-2|.
TGCGCCAGCAGGTCCAACGGATTTAACTATGGCTACACCTTC
CASRSNGFNYGYTF
>TRBV9|.|TRBJ1-2|TRBD1
TGTGCCAGCAGCGAGGACAGGCATAACTATGGCTACACCTTC
CASSEDRHNYGYTF
>TRBV6-2/TRBV6-3|.|TRBJ2-2|.
TGTGCCAGCAGTTACTCGATCCCCTCGGGACCTTTCACCGGGGAGCTGTTTTTT
CASSYSIPSGPFTGELFF
>TRBV7-9|.|TRBJ1-2|.
TGTGCCAGCACTCCCCCCGGTAGGGACTATGGCTACACCTTC
CASTPPGRDYGYTF
>TRBV20-1|.|TRBJ1-1|.
TGCAGTGCTGGGTCGGTACAGGGCGTCGCTGAAGCTTTCTTT
CSAGSVQGVAEAFF
>TRBV6-2/TRBV6-3|few|TRBJ2-2|TRBD1
TGTGCCAGCGGGGACAGGGAGAATTCGGGCACCGGGGAGCTGTTTTTT
CASGDRENSGTGELFF
>TRBV2|.|TRBJ2-3|.
TGTGCCAGCAAACTCACAGATACGCAGTATTTT
CASKLTDTQYF
>TRBV9|few|TRBJ2-5|TRBD2
TGTGCCAGCAGCGTAGGAAGCGGGGTACTCGCCCAAGAGACCCAGTACTTC
CASSVGSGVLAQETQYF